A selection of T cell receptor beta chains follows, all from one sample in a study of cytomegalovirus exposure and HLA in healthy donors. Clones were sequenced by immunoSEQ multiplex PCR, and TCRdb holds only the in-frame ones, with some missing. Among 95,000 to 100,000 clones listed, roughly four fifths were seen once. Sequencing used PBMCs. Receptors were obtained from an older woman in good health and CMV-seropositive. CDR3s include the opening cysteine and the closing phenylalanine or tryptophan. A D gene is named only where the DNA matches it firmly. The size of a clone is reported for some rows only, either as once, few or many, or as a class for expanded clones.

J gene | clone size | V gene | D gene | CDR3 protein | CDR3 DNA
TRBJ2-7 | . | TRBV7-9 | TRBD2 | CASSREPGLAGEQQYF | TGTGCCAGCAGCCGTGAGCCGGGACTAGCGGGAGAGCAGCAGTACTTC
TRBJ1-4 | once | TRBV15 | TRBD1 | CATSRPYMTGKGEKLFF | TGTGCCACCAGCAGACCTTACATGACAGGGAAGGGTGAAAAACTGTTTTTT
TRBJ2-1 | . | TRBV11-2 | TRBD1 | CASSPRTGAAYNEQFF | TGTGCCAGCAGCCCCCGGACAGGGGCGGCCTACAATGAGCAGTTCTTC
TRBJ2-1 | . | TRBV5-1 | . | CASSPRLAHSYNEQFF | TGCGCCAGCAGCCCAAGACTTGCCCACTCCTACAATGAGCAGTTCTTC
TRBJ2-3 | . | TRBV2 | TRBD1 | CASSTDRGADTQYF | TGTGCCAGCAGTACTGACAGGGGAGCAGATACGCAGTATTTT
TRBJ1-1 | few | TRBV5-6 | . | CASSFGGGTEAFF | TGTGCCAGCAGCTTCGGGGGAGGCACTGAAGCTTTCTTT
TRBJ1-4 | . | TRBV30 | TRBD1 | CAWSIQGIELFF | TGTGCCTGGAGCATACAGGGGATTGAACTGTTTTTT
TRBJ2-2 | . | TRBV25-1 | . | CASSDGWVSNTGELFF | TGTGCCAGCAGTGACGGGTGGGTTTCGAACACCGGGGAGCTGTTTTTT
TRBJ1-1 | few | TRBV19 | TRBD1 | CASSSGTGLNTEAFF | TGTGCCAGTAGTAGCGGGACAGGATTGAACACTGAAGCTTTCTTT
TRBJ2-2 | . | TRBV7-3 | . | CASRKTRDNTGELFF | TGTGCCAGCAGAAAGACTAGGGATAACACCGGGGAGCTGTTTTTT
TRBJ2-7 | once | TRBV9 | TRBD1 | CASSLTGGALHEQYF | TGTGCCAGCAGCCTTACAGGGGGCGCGTTGCACGAGCAGTACTTC
TRBJ2-2 | . | TRBV11-2 | TRBD1 | CASSSKTGVAGELFF | TGTGCCAGCAGCTCTAAGACAGGGGTCGCCGGGGAGCTGTTTTTT
TRBJ2-7 | few | TRBV11-2 | . | CASSLEGTRTYF | TGTGCCAGCAGCTTAGAGGGGACAAGGACGTACTTC
TRBJ2-7 | . | TRBV4-1 | TRBD1 | CASSRTRDRAYEQYF | TGCGCCAGCAGCCGAACCCGGGACAGGGCGTACGAGCAGTACTTC
TRBJ2-1 | . | TRBV15 | TRBD2 | CATSSGTSGRARGNEQFF | TGTGCCACCAGCAGCGGAACTAGCGGGAGGGCCCGTGGGAATGAGCAGTTCTTC
TRBJ1-2 | few | TRBV5-1 | TRBD1 | CASRIDRGDGYTF | TGCGCCAGCAGGATTGACAGGGGCGATGGCTACACCTTC
TRBJ2-2 | . | TRBV29-1 | . | CSVLRPGNTGELFF | TGCAGCGTCCTACGGCCAGGGAACACCGGGGAGCTGTTTTTT
TRBJ1-2 | . | TRBV21-1 | . | CASRHWLYGYTF | TGTGCCAGCCGCCATTGGCTCTATGGCTACACCTTC
TRBJ1-1 | few | TRBV19 | . | CASSTAGVSAEAFF | TGTGCCAGTAGTACCGCGGGGGTAAGCGCTGAAGCTTTCTTT
TRBJ2-7 | . | TRBV5-1 | . | CASSYEGALSSCEQYF | TGCGCCAGCAGCTACGAAGGGGCCTTAAGCTCCTGCGAGCAGTACTTC
TRBJ2-7 | . | TRBV4-1 | TRBD2 | CASSQDWREGYEQYF | TGCGCCAGCAGCCAAGATTGGCGGGAGGGCTACGAGCAGTACTTC
TRBJ2-1 | . | TRBV11-3 | . | CASSFAGTYNEQFF | TGTGCCAGCAGCTTCGCAGGTACCTACAATGAGCAGTTCTTC
TRBJ1-2 | . | TRBV7-9 | TRBD1 | CSSNSGGGGYTF | TGTTCCAGCAACTCAGGGGGTGGTGGCTACACCTTC
TRBJ2-5 | . | TRBV11-2 | TRBD2 | CASSSRLARQETQYF | TGTGCCAGCAGCTCACGACTAGCGAGACAAGAGACCCAGTACTTC
TRBJ2-3 | . | TRBV2 | TRBD2 | CASKERDRTDTQYF | TGTGCCAGCAAGGAGCGGGACCGCACAGATACGCAGTATTTT
TRBJ2-7 | . | TRBV18 | . | CASSPPVGGTYEQYF | TGTGCCAGCTCACCACCCGTTGGAGGGACCTACGAGCAGTACTTC
TRBJ2-5 | . | TRBV4-1 | TRBD2 | CASSRGWGGQETQYF | TGCGCCAGCAGCCGGGGTTGGGGGGGACAAGAGACCCAGTACTTC
TRBJ1-5 | . | TRBV28 | . | CASSIRAPGQPQHF | TGTGCCAGTTCTATCAGGGCTCCTGGACAGCCCCAGCATTTT
TRBJ2-5 | . | TRBV4-1 | TRBD2 | CASSQGRERETQYF | TGCGCCAGCAGCCAAGGGCGGGAGCGAGAGACCCAGTACTTC
TRBJ2-5 | few | TRBV10-3 | TRBD1 | CATQLDREETQYF | TGTGCCACCCAACTCGACAGGGAAGAGACCCAGTACTTC
TRBJ2-7 | . | TRBV6-1 | TRBD2 | CATGLGTRPSEQYF | TGTGCCACCGGTCTGGGGACTAGGCCATCGGAGCAGTACTTC
TRBJ2-2 | . | TRBV28 | . | CASRSVGELFF | TGTGCCAGCAGGAGCGTCGGGGAGCTGTTTTTT
TRBJ2-7 | . | TRBV5-1 | TRBD2 | CASSPGGTYPYEQYF | TGCGCCAGCAGCCCGGGGGGGACATATCCCTACGAGCAGTACTTC